The present entry profiles one T cell receptor beta chain with its context. In building TCR beta libraries, iRepertoire HTBI primers were used together with Arm-PCR of CDR3 regions. In TCRdb, the multiplex PCR reads were re-called with MiXCR into one record per CDR3 protein. This repertoire shows a few hundred thousand distinct CDR3 sequences, roughly 14% found once; its top ten account for roughly a tenth. This sample is part of a study of regulatory T cells in long-lasting Graves disease. Noted time point: newly diagnosed GD, antithyroid drugs for less than 3 months. RNA from PBMCs was the source of the TCR library. CDR3 size: 13 residues. J was trimmed by 7 bases and V by 6 bases; bases with no gene match: 7. Looked up from germline, CDR1 is DFQATT and CDR2 is SNEGSKA (reference sequence). This sample also appeared in a second study, on T cells in Graves' hyperthyroidism and ophthalmopathy. From that paper: Used for diagnoses were clinical symptoms, serum thyroxine and TRAb, thyroid ultrasound and orbital computed tomography.

Sequencing used peripheral blood mononuclear cells (PBMCs), obtained at new diagnosis, from a patient treated with antithyroid drugs. The rearrangement uses TRBV20-1 and TRBJ2-2; 8 bases fit TRBD2. The clonotype originates from a man younger than 40 with Graves disease. CDR3 sequence (DNA): TGCAGTGCCTCGACTAGCGCGGTCGGGGAGCTGTTTTTT. It encodes CSASTSAVGELFF.